This T cell receptor beta chain was sequenced in a study of T cell repertoires in aging, cancer and after chemotherapy. TRB rearrangements spanning V, D and J were amplified using mixed TRB-A/B primers. TCRdb itself ran the multiplex PCR reads through MiXCR, one entry per CDR3 protein. The sample includes some 6,700 distinct CDR3 sequences, about 56% of them seen just once. This clonotype came up a few times. Amplification of TCR beta used genomic DNA extracted from peripheral blood. The CDR3 is 14 amino acids. V was pared by 7 bases and J by 5 bases, with 12 bases between. In germline, CDR1 is MNHEY, CDR2 SMNVEV (reference sequence).

Sample: blood. This chain uses TRBV27 with TRBJ1-6; D is perhaps TRBD1 (5 bases). The receptor comes from a human donor with a solid tumor. The CDR3 DNA sequence: TGTGCCAGCACCTACCGGGGCCATAATTCACCCCTCCACTTT. As protein: CASTYRGHNSPLHF.